These 20 T cell receptor beta chains were sequenced from one sample in a study of blood T cell repertoires in COVID-19. This table comes from immunoSEQ multiplex PCR, and its TCRdb copy is limited to in-frame clones, with some not included. In the table there are 150,000 to 250,000 clones, 65% to 90% of which are singletons. Sequencing input: PBMCs or T cells enriched from blood (not recorded which). The receptors shown here come from a man aged 35-49 years who had recovered from COVID-19.

J is TRBJ1-1 and V is TRBV11-2; TRBD1 matches at 8 bases. In germline, CDR1 is SGHAT, CDR2 FQNNGV. The CDR3 contains 18 residues. V was clipped by 6 bases and J by 4 bases; unmatched bases: 19. In nucleotides, the CDR3 is TGTGCCAGCAGGATGACAGGGGTAAATATCGACGGGAGCACTGAAGCTTTCTTT. The encoded protein is CASRMTGVNIDGSTEAFF. The variable domain in full, with the rest retrieved from reference TRBV11-2 and TRBJ1-1, is EAGVAQSPRYKIIEKRQSVAFWCNPISGHATLYWYQQILGQGPKLLIQFQNNGVVDDSQLPKDRFSAERLKGVDSTLKIQPAKLEDSAVYLCASRMTGVNIDGSTEAFFGQGTRLTVV.

The sample holds one count of this clone. The DNA for the CDR3 is TGTGCCACCAGCAGAGATAAGCCCTTCCGGGGTAGCGGGAGAACCTACAATGAGCAGTTCTTC. Its translation: CATSRDKPFRGSGRTYNEQFF. The chain uses TRBV15 and TRBJ2-1; TRBD2 aligns across 9 bases. J lost 2 bases, V lost 0 bases, and 17 bases had no gene match. This CDR3 spans 21 amino acids. Germline assignment: CDR1 LNHNV and CDR2 YYDKDF (reference sequence).

This chain links TRBV19 with TRBJ2-7; TRBD1 might be the D (5 bases). The CDR3 contains 15 residues. Germline loops: CDR1 LNHDA, CDR2 SQIVND (reference sequence). V lost 4 bases and J lost 0, with 13 bases in between. DNA for the CDR3: TGTGCCAGTAGTAAATACAGCGACAGCTCCTACGAGCAGTACTTC. The encoded protein is CASSKYSDSSYEQYF.

J is TRBJ2-2 and V is TRBV6-1; TRBD2 agrees at 7 bases. CDR3 size: 16 residues. V lost 2 bases, J lost 6 bases, and 9 bases stayed unmatched. Germline CDR1 MNHNS, CDR2 SASEGT. The DNA for the CDR3 is TGTGCCAGCAGTGAAAGGGCGGGAGTAGGCGCCGGGGAGCTGTTTTTT. It translates to CASSERAGVGAGELFF.

This clone occurred once. The V gene is TRBV28, the J gene TRBJ2-7; a weak D match, TRBD1 (5 bases). The CDR3 runs to 12 residues. V was trimmed by 6 bases and J by 3 bases, leaving 9 bases between them. Germline V gene sequence: CDR1 MDHEN, CDR2 SYDVKM. The CDR3, as DNA: TGTGCCAGCAGCTCCGACAGCTACGAGCAGTACTTC. It specifies CASSSDSYEQYF. Variable domain in full (rest from reference TRBV28 and TRBJ2-7): DVKVTQSSRYLVKRTGEKVFLECVQDMDHENMFWYRQDPGLGLRLIYFSYDVKMKEKGDIPEGYSVSREKKERFSLILESASTNQTSMYLCASSSDSYEQYFGPGTRLTVT.

In its sample, this clone was seen once. This rearrangement joins TRBV5-4 to TRBJ2-2; D ambiguous. V lost 4 bases to trimming and J lost 7 bases, with 14 bases between them. The CDR3 consists of 14 residues. The germline V gene encodes CDR1 SGHNT and CDR2 YYREEE (reference sequence). CDR3 amino acids: CASSLASGIGELFF. CDR3 nucleotide sequence: TGTGCCAGCAGCCTGGCGTCAGGCATCGGGGAGCTGTTTTTT. The full variable domain, in which reference TRBV5-4 and TRBJ2-2 provide the parts outside the CDR3, is ETGVTQSPTHLIKTRGQQVTLRCSSQSGHNTVSWYQQALGQGPQFIFQYYREEENGRGNFPPRFSGLQFPNYSSELNVNALELDDSALYLCASSLASGIGELFFGEGSRLTVL.

The rearrangement links TRBV19 to TRBJ1-5, with TRBD1 identical over 8 bases. Germline V CDR1 and CDR2: LNHDA, SQIVND (reference sequence). This CDR3 has 14 residues. V dropped 6 bases and J dropped 7; count of bases not matched to a gene: 8. Here the CDR3 reads CASRQGGMGQPQHF. The CDR3 nucleotides are TGTGCCAGTAGACAGGGGGGTATGGGACAGCCCCAGCATTTT.

The gene calls are TRBV25-1 and TRBJ2-5, with D possibly matching TRBD2 (5 bases). The CDR3 is 14 residues long. Germline values: CDR1 MGHDK, CDR2 SYGVNS. V was trimmed by 3 bases and J by 3 bases, leaving 11 bases between them. The CDR3 bases are TGTGCCAGCAGTGATTATAGCGCCAAAGAGACCCAGTACTTC. This translates into CASSDYSAKETQYF.

The J gene is TRBJ2-7, the V gene TRBV18; 7 nucleotides match TRBD1. The CDR3 covers 15 residues. J was trimmed by 3 bases and V by 3 bases; bases with no gene match: 8. CDR1 is KGHSH and CDR2 is LQKENI in the germline V gene. The CDR3 nucleotides read TGTGCCAGCTCACCCCAAGGACAGGCGAACTACGAGCAGTACTTC. Translating gives CASSPQGQANYEQYF.

Comments on this clone: Mismatch with germline at one junction end may stem from a read error. The chain recombines TRBV3-1 (or the pseudogene TRBV3-2) with TRBJ2-5; 7 bases line up with TRBD2. The germline CDR1 and CDR2 sequences are LGHDT and YNNKEL (reference sequence). CDR3 length: 15 residues. Here the CDR3 reads CASSYTSAVQETQYF. The CDR3 region has the DNA TGTGCGAGCAGCTACACTAGCGCGGTCCAAGAGACCCAGTACTTC.

The genes are TRBV2 and TRBJ1-4; no firm D call. This CDR3 comprises 13 residues. Germline-derived CDR1 and CDR2 are SNHLY and FYNNEI. Trimming shortened V by 8 bases and J by 5 bases, and 12 bases separated the two germline ends. CDR3 sequence reads: CASFAERNEKLFF. CDR3 in DNA: TGTGCCAGCTTTGCAGAGAGGAATGAAAAACTGTTTTTT.

The chain carries TRBV18 and TRBJ1-4; possible D gene TRBD1, 5 bases. V was pared by 5 bases and J by 8 bases, with 12 bases between. The length of the CDR3 is 13 residues. Germline V gene sequence: CDR1 KGHSH, CDR2 LQKENI. DNA of the CDR3: TGTGCCAGCTCAGGCAGGGATGAAGAAAAACTGTTTTTT. Residues: CASSGRDEEKLFF.

V is TRBV6-5 and J is TRBJ1-2; the match to TRBD1 covers 8 bases. This CDR3 spans 13 amino acids. The ends lost 5 bases at V and 10 bases at J; junction bases unmatched: 9. The V gene's germline CDR1 is MNHEY and CDR2 SVGAGI. The CDR3 spells CASSPGQDLPYTF. CDR3 sequence (DNA): TGTGCCAGCAGTCCGGGACAGGACCTCCCCTACACCTTC.

The chain joins TRBV5-4 to TRBJ1-2; no reliable D call. Germline lookup yields CDR1 SGHNT and CDR2 YYREEE (reference sequence). The V end lost 1 base, the J end lost 4 bases, and 14 bases lay between the germline ends. This CDR3 is built from 15 residues. CDR3 residues: CASSLMGASTYGYTF. CDR3 DNA: TGTGCCAGCAGCTTGATGGGCGCTTCCACCTATGGCTACACCTTC.

This CDR3 is CASSEGSTNTEAFF. The CDR3 DNA follows: TGTGCCAGCAGTGAGGGCAGCACAAACACTGAAGCTTTCTTT. This chain links TRBV2 with TRBJ1-1; no clear D. Germline V lookup: CDR1 SNHLY, CDR2 FYNNEI. V dropped 3 bases and J dropped 2 bases, with 10 bases sitting between them. CDR3 length: 14 amino acids.

The chain couples TRBV2 to TRBJ2-3; D unresolved. V lost 4 bases and J lost 4, with 9 bases in between. In germline, CDR1 is SNHLY, CDR2 FYNNEI. The CDR3 is 13 residues long. CDR3 sequence: CASSGVESDTQYF. CDR3 sequence (DNA): TGTGCCAGCAGTGGAGTCGAATCAGATACGCAGTATTTT.

This clone appeared a single time. J is TRBJ2-7 and V is TRBV19, with no clear D. Germline V gives CDR1 LNHDA, CDR2 SQIVND (reference sequence). The CDR3 totals 13 residues. V lost 3 bases and J lost 3, with 9 bases in between. The CDR3 region is CASSIYPGYEQYF. In nucleotides, the CDR3 is TGTGCCAGTAGTATCTACCCAGGCTACGAGCAGTACTTC.

The gene calls are TRBV28 and TRBJ2-7, with 11 bases identical to TRBD2. V dropped 4 bases and J dropped 0; count of bases not matched to a gene: 2. Germline CDR1 is MDHEN and CDR2 is SYDVKM. The CDR3 totals 15 residues. The CDR3 DNA reads as TGTGCCAGCAGTTGGGGGACTAGCGGCTCCTACGAGCAGTACTTC. This codes for CASSWGTSGSYEQYF.

The genes are TRBV2 and TRBJ1-3; a weak D match, TRBD1 (6 bases). Looked up from germline, CDR1 is SNHLY and CDR2 is FYNNEI. The length of the CDR3 is 14 residues. The ends were cut back, 5 bases at V and 0 bases at J, with 8 bases in the middle. The DNA for the CDR3 is TGTGCCAGCAGTACAGGGCTCTCTGGAAACACCATATATTTT. It specifies CASSTGLSGNTIYF.

The chain joins TRBV9 to TRBJ1-4; 11 bases are shared with TRBD1. CDR3 length: 15 residues. In germline, CDR1 is SGDLS, CDR2 YYNGEE. The V and J ends lost 3 bases and 8 bases, in that order; junction bases with no gene match: 6. As DNA, the CDR3 is TGTGCCAGCAGCGCTCGGACAGGGGGCAGCGAAAAACTGTTTTTT. This encodes CASSARTGGSEKLFF.